The 30 T cell receptor beta chains reported below all come from one sample, sequenced in a study of spatial heterogeneity in lung cancer. TCRdb re-called the 5' RACE reads with MiXCR, one entry per CDR3 protein. The repertoire holds about 47,000 distinct CDR3 sequences, 12% seen once, with over 30% in the top ten. Time point described: blood at routine non-recurrence follow-up after resection. The sequences come from PBMCs, collected at follow-up. The source of these receptors is a male donor with early-stage non-small cell lung cancer.

This clonotype was seen only a few times. V and J are TRBV7-2 and TRBJ1-6; 7 positions match TRBD1. J gave up 9 bases and V 2 bases, and 7 bases lay outside the gene matches. In germline, CDR1 is SGHTA, CDR2 FQGNSA. CDR3 length equals 15 residues. CDR3 region: CASSLMQGVSSPLHF. CDR3 DNA: TGTGCCAGCAGCTTAATGCAGGGGGTGAGTTCACCCCTCCACTTT.

This clonotype occurred many times. The chain employs TRBV29-1 and TRBJ2-1; D call uncertain. Deletions cut 5 bases from V and 0 bases from J, with 8 bases between. The CDR3 is 13 residues long. Per germline, CDR1 SQVTM and CDR2 ANQGSEA. CDR3 protein: CSVIIFSYNEQFF. The CDR3 coding sequence is TGCAGCGTTATAATTTTCTCCTACAATGAGCAGTTCTTC.

This clonotype was detected ten times or more. The rearrangement uses TRBV6-5 and TRBJ2-7; 8 positions agree with TRBD1. V shed 6 bases, J shed 2 bases, and the junction held 9 bases outside the gene matches. CDR1 and CDR2 from the germline V gene are MNHEY and SVGAGI. The CDR3 sequence is 15 residues long. CDR3 DNA sequence: TGTGCCAGCAGCCGGACAGGGTTCAGGCCCTACGAGCAGTACTTC. It is translated as CASSRTGFRPYEQYF.

This clonotype was recorded many times. The genes are TRBV7-2 and TRBJ1-2; 9 nucleotides line up with TRBD1. Germline CDR1 SGHTA, CDR2 FQGNSA. V gave up 1 base and J gave up 6 bases; unmatched junction bases: 9. The CDR3 loop spans 16 amino acids. The CDR3 DNA is TGTGCCAGCAGCTTAGATTCCCCACAGGGGGCTCATGGCTACACCTTC. Its protein is CASSLDSPQGAHGYTF.

This clonotype was detected only a few times. This chain uses TRBV7-9 with TRBJ1-5; maybe TRBD1 (6 bases). The CDR3 covers 13 residues. CDR1 and CDR2 (germline): SEHNR, FQNEAQ (reference sequence). Trimming removed 5 bases from V and 5 bases from J, with 10 bases in between. The CDR3 region has the DNA TGTGCCAGCAGCCAGACAGGCCATCAGCCCCAGCATTTT. It yields the protein CASSQTGHQPQHF.

The chain joins TRBV6-1 to TRBJ1-1; D gene uncertain. The V gene's germline CDR1 is MNHNS and CDR2 SASEGT. V gave up 0 bases and J gave up 0 bases, with 8 bases separating them. The CDR3 has 15 amino acids. The CDR3, as DNA: TGTGCCAGCAGTGAAGCACGGTTCATGAACACTGAAGCTTTCTTT. It translates to CASSEARFMNTEAFF.

A few counts support this clonotype. The chain is built from TRBV28 and TRBJ2-6; D gene uncertain. Germline CDR1 MDHEN, CDR2 SYDVKM. V dropped 10 bases and J dropped 0 bases, with 4 bases sitting between them. The CDR3 loop spans 12 amino acids. The CDR3 region is CAINSGANVLTF. CDR3 in DNA: TGTGCCATCAACTCTGGGGCCAACGTCCTGACTTTC. The variable domain in full, completed from reference TRBV28 and TRBJ2-6, reads DVKVTQSSRYLVKRTGEKVFLECVQDMDHENMFWYRQDPGLGLRLIYFSYDVKMKEKGDIPEGYSVSREKKERFSLILESASTNQTSMYLCAINSGANVLTFGAGSRLTVL.

This clonotype was observed many times. The rearrangement uses TRBV30 and TRBJ1-1; TRBD1 matches at 7 bases. V lost 7 bases, J lost 0 bases, and 2 bases stayed unmatched. The CDR3 runs 12 residues. Per germline, CDR1 GTSNPN and CDR2 SVGIG (reference sequence). CDR3 sequence (DNA): TGTGCCTCGCAGGGGGTGAACACTGAAGCTTTCTTT. Residues: CASQGVNTEAFF.

The sample holds a few counts of this clonotype. This sequence joins TRBV3-1 and TRBJ1-5; no definite D call. The V end was cut by 5 bases, the J end by 4 bases, with 12 bases between. The V gene's germline CDR1 is LGHDT and CDR2 YNNKEL (reference sequence). The CDR3 totals 14 residues. CDR3 residues: CASSGDPGNQPQHF. The DNA of the CDR3 is TGTGCCAGCAGCGGAGACCCGGGGAATCAGCCCCAGCATTTT.

This clonotype has at least ten counts. The chain employs TRBV25-1 and TRBJ2-7; D gene unclear. The length of the CDR3 is 11 residues. V dropped 3 bases and J dropped 5 bases, with 5 bases sitting between them. CDR1 and CDR2 from the germline V gene are MGHDK and SYGVNS. Here the CDR3 reads CASSEWNEQYF. In nucleotides, the CDR3 is TGTGCCAGCAGTGAGTGGAACGAGCAGTACTTC.

The genes are TRBV6-2 or TRBV6-3 and TRBJ1-2; D may be TRBD1 (6 bases). The V gene's germline CDR1 is MNHEY and CDR2 SVGEGT. CDR3 size: 15 residues. The germline V and J ends were trimmed by 2 bases and 4 bases, with 14 bases remaining between them. For the CDR3, the DNA is TGTGCCAGCAGTTACAGCCGGACAGCGAGCTATGGCTACACCTTC. Translation gives CASSYSRTASYGYTF.

This clonotype has a count of ten or more. The V and J genes are TRBV20-1 and TRBJ1-1; D gene uncertain. The CDR3 contains 15 residues. Germline V gene data show CDR1 as DFQATT and CDR2 as SNEGSKA (reference sequence). V was trimmed by 0 bases and J by 1 base, leaving 12 bases between them. The CDR3 is CSARDSNRGNTEAFF. The CDR3 nucleotides read TGCAGTGCTAGAGATTCCAATCGGGGGAACACTGAAGCTTTCTTT.

The table lists this clonotype with many counts. The chain joins TRBV5-4 to TRBJ2-7, with D unclear. V shed 4 bases and J shed 7 bases, with 15 bases lying between them. Germline values: CDR1 SGHNT, CDR2 YYREEE (reference sequence). This CDR3 comprises 13 residues. CDR3 loop: CASSPRSVLEQYF. DNA of the CDR3: TGTGCCAGCAGCCCCCGCTCCGTACTTGAGCAGTACTTC.

The chain employs TRBV28 and TRBJ2-4; a possible D gene is TRBD1 (5 bases). Germline V gene data show CDR1 as MDHEN and CDR2 as SYDVKM. The germline V and J ends were trimmed by 5 bases and 6 bases, with 17 bases remaining between them. The CDR3 extends over 15 amino acids. For the CDR3, the DNA is TGTGCCAGCAGTACGCTAGGCACTCAGGGAAACATTCAGTACTTC. Its protein product is CASSTLGTQGNIQYF.

A few counts support this clonotype. The chain employs TRBV6-5 and TRBJ2-4; TRBD2 agrees at 9 bases. V lost 0 bases, J lost 6 bases, and 6 bases stayed unmatched. Germline V gene data show CDR1 as MNHEY and CDR2 as SVGAGI. The CDR3 consists of 16 residues. The CDR3 region is CASSYSGGGVGNIQYF. CDR3 in DNA: TGTGCCAGCAGTTACTCTGGCGGGGGGGTTGGAAACATTCAGTACTTC.

This clonotype was seen at least ten times. As DNA, the CDR3 is TGTGCCAGCAGCCCCGGGGGGTCCGACTACGAGCAGTACTTC. It specifies CASSPGGSDYEQYF. The V gene is TRBV7-2, the J gene TRBJ2-7; 7 bases align to TRBD2. V was clipped by 5 bases and J by 3 bases; unmatched bases: 7. The CDR3 consists of 14 residues. Per germline, CDR1 SGHTA and CDR2 FQGNSA.

As regards this clonotype: Given a much more abundant clone one base away, this may be a read error. The rearrangement joins TRBV7-3 to TRBJ2-1, with D unclear. Germline lookup yields CDR1 SGHTA and CDR2 FQGTGA. The length of the CDR3 is 15 residues. CDR3 DNA sequence: TGTGCCAGCATCTTAGGGCCCTCGTACGACAATGAGCAGTTCTTC. This encodes CASILGPSYDNEQFF.

In this sample, this clonotype turned up a few times. V is TRBV2 and J is TRBJ2-1, with a weak D call TRBD2 (6 bases). CDR1 SNHLY and CDR2 FYNNEI come from the germline V gene. The CDR3 spans 14 residues. Trimming removed 3 bases at V and 7 bases at J, with 13 bases between. This CDR3 is CASSDAPGGNEQFF. Here the CDR3 DNA reads TGTGCCAGCAGTGATGCCCCCGGGGGTAATGAGCAGTTCTTC.

This clonotype was picked up a small number of times. The genes are TRBV25-1 and TRBJ2-4; D is ambiguous. The V end lost 3 bases, the J end lost 5 bases, and 11 bases lay between the germline ends. The CDR3 totals 14 residues. CDR1 and CDR2 from the germline V gene are MGHDK and SYGVNS. This chain's CDR3 is CASSDPFSENIQYF. The DNA of the CDR3 is TGTGCCAGCAGTGACCCCTTTTCGGAAAACATTCAGTACTTC.

The table lists this clonotype with a few counts. The CDR3 reads CASSTTPNTEAFF. For the CDR3, the DNA is TGTGCCAGTAGTACGACCCCGAACACTGAAGCTTTCTTT. The chain recombines TRBV19 with TRBJ1-1; no clear D gene. Trimming left V 4 bases short and J 1 base short, with 7 bases between. CDR1 is LNHDA and CDR2 is SQIVND in the germline V gene (reference sequence). The CDR3 has 13 amino acids.

This clonotype was seen at least ten times. This rearrangement joins TRBV20-1 to TRBJ2-2; D gene unclear. The ends were cut back, 1 base at V and 3 bases at J, with 12 bases in the middle. Germline V CDR1 and CDR2: DFQATT, SNEGSKA (reference sequence). The CDR3 is 15 residues long. CDR3 sequence: CSARGRDPDTGELFF. For the CDR3, the DNA is TGCAGTGCTAGAGGTCGTGACCCCGACACCGGGGAGCTGTTTTTT.

This chain uses TRBV5-1 with TRBJ1-1; possible D gene TRBD1, 5 bases. Trimming cost V 0 bases and J 5 bases, with 14 bases left between them. Looked up from germline, CDR1 is SGHRS and CDR2 is YFSETQ. The CDR3 spans 15 residues. The CDR3: CASSLGRVGRTEAFF. In DNA, the CDR3 is TGCGCCAGCAGCTTGGGCAGGGTCGGAAGGACTGAAGCTTTCTTT.

Many counts were recorded for this clonotype. The V call is TRBV20-1, the J call TRBJ2-1; 13 nucleotides match TRBD2. The CDR3 has 16 amino acids. CDR1 is DFQATT, CDR2 SNEGSKA, per germline (reference sequence). J gave up 10 bases and V 4 bases, and 13 bases lay outside the gene matches. CDR3 in DNA: TGCAGTGCTACTCCGACTAGCGGGAGGCCTTTTGGAGAGCAGTTCTTC. Translated, it gives CSATPTSGRPFGEQFF.

There are many counts of this clonotype. V usage is TRBV6-5 and J usage is TRBJ2-5, with D maybe TRBD2 (7 bases). This CDR3 is 13 amino acids long. The V and J ends lost 6 bases and 2 bases respectively, with 10 bases between them. CDR1 and CDR2 from the germline V gene are MNHEY and SVGAGI. CDR3 sequence: CASRGGAQETQYF. CDR3 coding DNA: TGTGCCAGCAGGGGGGGGGCACAAGAGACCCAGTACTTC.

This rearrangement joins TRBV11-1 to TRBJ2-5; D is uncertain. This CDR3 has 12 residues. The V end lost 1 base, the J end lost 4 bases, and 4 bases lay between the germline ends. Germline V gives CDR1 SGHAT, CDR2 FQDESV (reference sequence). DNA of the CDR3: TGTGCCAGCAGCTTAGAGCTAGAGACCCAGTACTTC. This encodes CASSLELETQYF.

Many counts were recorded for this clonotype. The chain couples TRBV20-1 to TRBJ2-7; D remains unclear. The CDR3 is 14 amino acids. Trimming took off 3 bases at V and 0 bases at J, with 12 bases between the two ends. Germline values: CDR1 DFQATT, CDR2 SNEGSKA (reference sequence). CDR3 region: CSARSPARSYEQYF. The CDR3 coding sequence is TGCAGTGCTAGGTCCCCAGCCCGCTCCTACGAGCAGTACTTC.

Of note for this clonotype: One end of the junction varies from germline; a read error may be responsible. CDR3 residues: CVSSEDRVIEQYF. CDR3 nucleotide sequence: TGTGTCAGCAGCGAGGACAGGGTGATCGAGCAGTACTTC. The gene calls are TRBV7-2 and TRBJ2-7, with 8 bases fitting TRBD1. The CDR3 runs 13 residues. Looked up from germline, CDR1 is SGHTA and CDR2 is FQGNSA.

In its sample, this clonotype was seen many times. As DNA, the CDR3 is TGTGCCAGCAGGACAAGCAGGGGGCTAACCCTCACAGATACGCAGTATTTT. Translation gives CASRTSRGLTLTDTQYF. The genes are TRBV7-8 and TRBJ2-3; 8 positions match TRBD1. V lost 6 bases to trimming and J lost 2 bases; unmatched junction nucleotides: 13. This CDR3 contains 17 residues. Germline V lookup: CDR1 SGHVS, CDR2 FQNEAQ.

This clonotype was observed a few times. The J gene is TRBJ2-1, the V gene TRBV11-2; no reliable D call. Looked up from germline, CDR1 is SGHAT and CDR2 is FQNNGV. V lost 0 bases and J 9 bases, leaving 9 bases between the germline ends. This CDR3 has 13 amino acids. The CDR3 loop reads CASSLDRDGEQFF. The CDR3 nucleotides are TGTGCCAGCAGCTTAGATAGGGATGGTGAGCAGTTCTTC. Complete variable domain (other parts from reference TRBV11-2 and TRBJ2-1): EAGVAQSPRYKIIEKRQSVAFWCNPISGHATLYWYQQILGQGPKLLIQFQNNGVVDDSQLPKDRFSAERLKGVDSTLKIQPAKLEDSAVYLCASSLDRDGEQFFGPGTRLTVL.

The sample holds many counts of this clonotype. CDR3 amino acids: CASSSGTGGAENIQYF. CDR3 nucleotide sequence: TGTGCCAGCAGCTCTGGGACAGGGGGCGCGGAAAACATTCAGTACTTC. The rearrangement joins TRBV5-4 to TRBJ2-4; 12 positions match TRBD1. The ends lost 3 bases at V and 5 bases at J; junction bases unmatched: 6. This CDR3 region has 16 residues. Germline V gene lookup returns CDR1 SGHNT and CDR2 YYREEE (reference sequence).